Presented here are 17 T cell receptor beta chains from one specimen sequenced in a study of spatial heterogeneity in lung cancer (dated by TCRdb to between 2018 and 2021). Points the paper makes about the study in general: The tumor nonsynonymous mutation count correlated with the number of expanded intratumoral alpha and beta TCRs.

Their cognate antigens are unknown. The time point tag for this specimen amounts to: sample taken at primary tumor resection. Library preparation employed 5' RACE. Sequencing was carried out with a NextSeq 500. Using fastp at Q25 and MiXCR, TCRdb reprocessed the public reads and kept productive beta chains. CDR3 protein duplicates are merged, each entry listing the most common genes and DNA. Recorded for this sample are about 10,000 distinct CDR3 sequences; around 6.3% of them occurred a single time. The ten most abundant clones make up 10% of the sample. This sample comprised lung tumor tissue, obtained at surgery. The source of these receptors is a male donor with early-stage non-small cell lung cancer.

At least ten counts were recorded for this clonotype. This beta chain slipped into a library made for alpha chains as a stray read, so its size is not meaningful. J is TRBJ2-1 and V is TRBV20-1, with 8 nucleotides matching TRBD2. This CDR3 region has 14 residues. Unmatched junction bases numbered 6, after V lost 6 bases and J lost 2 bases. Germline assignment: CDR1 DFQATT and CDR2 SNEGSKA (reference sequence). The CDR3 protein is CSAVGGGTYNEQFF. The CDR3 DNA reads TGCAGTGCCGTGGGCGGGGGGACCTACAATGAGCAGTTCTTC.

The table lists this clonotype with many counts. Since it is a stray read in a library aimed at alpha chains, this beta chain has a size that is not meaningful. This sequence joins TRBV5-1 and TRBJ1-2; no clear D gene. The CDR3 contains 14 residues. V was cut by 0 bases and J by 4 bases, with 10 bases left in between. Germline V lookup: CDR1 SGHRS, CDR2 YFSETQ. The CDR3: CASSLDPPSYGYTF. CDR3 coding DNA: TGCGCCAGCAGCTTGGACCCCCCAAGCTATGGCTACACCTTC.

This clonotype was seen many times. The library was prepared for alpha chains; this beta chain is a stray read, so its frequency means little. V is TRBV24-1 and J is TRBJ2-6; perhaps TRBD2 as D (6 bases). This CDR3 has 17 residues. Germline V gives CDR1 KGHDR, CDR2 SFDVKD. V was trimmed by 4 bases and J by 0 bases, leaving 12 bases between them. This CDR3 reads CATSDSSAASGANVLTF. The CDR3 coding sequence is TGTGCCACCAGTGACTCTAGCGCAGCCTCTGGGGCCAACGTCCTGACTTTC.

This clonotype was detected ten times or more. This beta chain is a stray read from a library made for alpha chains; its abundance is not meaningful. This chain connects TRBV2 to TRBJ1-5, with TRBD1 as a possible D gene (5 bases). The CDR3 has 13 residues. The germline V and J ends were trimmed by 8 bases and 5 bases, with 13 bases remaining between them. The germline CDR1 and CDR2 sequences are SNHLY and FYNNEI. CDR3 sequence reads: CASVRDGYQPQHF. The CDR3 nucleotides read TGTGCCAGCGTTCGGGACGGTTATCAGCCCCAGCATTTT.

This clonotype was seen at least ten times. As an off-target read in a library built for alpha chains, this beta chain has a frequency of little significance. V gene TRBV5-1 combines with J gene TRBJ2-1; 9 bases match TRBD1. Germline V CDR1 and CDR2: SGHRS, YFSETQ. The CDR3 is 14 amino acids. The J segment lost 8 bases and the V segment lost 7 bases, leaving 10 bases of the junction unmatched. The CDR3 DNA follows: TGCGCCAGCGCTCGGGACAGGGACCGGGATGAGCAGTTCTTC. It codes for CASARDRDRDEQFF.

Turning to this clonotype: Found in a library prepared for alpha chains, this beta chain is an off-target read, and its abundance has little meaning. The gene calls are TRBV5-1 and TRBJ2-7, with D possibly being TRBD1 (5 bases). Trimming took off 4 bases at V and 4 bases at J, with 9 bases between the two ends. The germline V gene encodes CDR1 SGHRS and CDR2 YFSETQ. This CDR3 spans 12 amino acids. CDR3 loop: CASSADSYEQYF. CDR3 DNA: TGCGCCAGCAGCGCCGACAGTTACGAGCAGTACTTC.

By sample fraction, this clonotype is medium-sized. With the library built for alpha chains, this beta chain is off target and its frequency is not meaningful. V usage is TRBV5-1 and J usage is TRBJ1-2, with D possibly being TRBD1 (5 bases). This CDR3 has 15 residues. CDR1 SGHRS and CDR2 YFSETQ come from the germline V gene. The germline V and J ends were trimmed by 2 bases and 2 bases, with 13 bases remaining between them. CDR3 nucleotides: TGCGCCAGCAGCTTTCTTATTGACAGCAACTATGGCTACACCTTC. It is translated as CASSFLIDSNYGYTF.

This clonotype is classed as medium-sized. Being off target in a library aimed at alpha chains, this beta chain has a size of little meaning. The chain recombines TRBV3-1 with TRBJ1-1; the D is unclear. With 4 bases removed from V and 2 bases from J, the gap between germline ends came to 20 bases. CDR1 and CDR2 from the germline V gene are LGHDT and YNNKEL (reference sequence). The CDR3 loop spans 17 amino acids. This chain's CDR3 is CASSPPQSAGGNTEAFF. CDR3 bases: TGTGCCAGCAGCCCCCCCCAGAGTGCGGGCGGAAACACTGAAGCTTTCTTT.

This clonotype has ten or more counts. This beta chain is a stray sequence in a library constructed for alpha chains; its clone size is not meaningful. This chain connects TRBV4-1 to TRBJ1-1, with TRBD1 matching 7 bases. Trimming at V came to 4 bases and at J to 0 bases, leaving 17 bases not matched to a gene. The CDR3 spans 19 residues. In germline, CDR1 is MGHRA, CDR2 YSYEKL. CDR3 loop: CASSLLAIGQVEMNTEAFF. The CDR3 DNA is TGCGCCAGCAGCCTTTTAGCCATTGGACAGGTGGAGATGAACACTGAAGCTTTCTTT.

This clonotype occurred many times. In a library made to pick up alpha chains, this beta chain is a stray read with a size that means little. The V call is TRBV25-1, the J call TRBJ2-3; 10 bases agree with TRBD2. The CDR3 totals 17 residues. V dropped 3 bases and J dropped 1; count of bases not matched to a gene: 7. CDR1 MGHDK and CDR2 SYGVNS come from the germline V gene. CDR3 protein: CASSEETSGMGTDTQYF. The CDR3 DNA reads as TGTGCCAGCAGTGAGGAAACTAGCGGGATGGGCACAGATACGCAGTATTTT. The full variable domain, rest sourced from reference TRBV25-1 and TRBJ2-3, is EADIYQTPRYLVIGTGKKITLECSQTMGHDKMYWYQQDPGMELHLIHYSYGVNSTEKGDLSSESTVSRIRTEHFPLTLESARPSHTSQYLCASSEETSGMGTDTQYFGPGTRLTVL.

Concerning this clonotype itself: This beta chain turned up in a library designed for alpha chains; as an off-target read, its abundance says little. The gene calls are TRBV2 and TRBJ2-1; TRBD2 matches at 8 bases. CDR3 length: 15 residues. Per germline, CDR1 SNHLY and CDR2 FYNNEI. V was clipped by 6 bases and J by 10 bases; unmatched bases: 14. In nucleotides, the CDR3 is TGTGCCAGCAGCCCCGTGAGCGGGAGTATCGACGAGCAGTTCTTC. The encoded protein is CASSPVSGSIDEQFF.

This clonotype was seen many times. This beta chain is an unintended read in a library built for alpha chains; its size means little. The genes are TRBV11-2 and TRBJ1-5; 8 positions match TRBD1. Germline CDR1 SGHAT, CDR2 FQNNGV. The CDR3 is 15 amino acids. The ends lost 6 bases at V and 11 bases at J; junction bases unmatched: 15. The CDR3 here is CASRPSTGVKGAQHF. DNA for the CDR3: TGTGCCAGCAGACCTTCGACAGGGGTTAAGGGTGCCCAGCATTTT.

There are many counts of this clonotype. Little can be read into the size of this beta chain, an off-target read in a library designed for alpha chains. The V and J genes are TRBV18 and TRBJ1-4; 8 nucleotides line up with TRBD1. The CDR3 is 14 amino acids. Germline V gives CDR1 KGHSH, CDR2 LQKENI. V lost 0 bases and J lost 12; bases outside the gene matches: 6. The CDR3 region is CASSPPERTGQLFF. As DNA, the CDR3 is TGTGCCAGCTCACCACCGGAAAGGACAGGGCAACTGTTTTTT.

This clonotype is categorized as medium-sized. This beta chain turned up in a library designed for alpha chains; as an off-target read, its abundance says little. The chain couples TRBV6-1 to TRBJ1-5, with D possibly being TRBD1 (5 bases). CDR1 and CDR2 from the germline V gene are MNHNS and SASEGT. CDR3 length equals 12 residues. Trimming took off 6 bases at V and 5 bases at J, with 8 bases between the two ends. The CDR3 DNA reads TGTGCCAGCAGAGACAGCTATCAGCCCCAGCATTTT. Its protein is CASRDSYQPQHF.

The sample holds many counts of this clonotype. The size of this beta chain means little, since it is a stray read in a library made for alpha chains. V usage is TRBV11-2 and J usage is TRBJ1-1; no firm D call. This CDR3 has 11 amino acids. V lost 6 bases and J 4 bases, leaving 6 bases between the germline ends. Looked up from germline, CDR1 is SGHAT and CDR2 is FQNNGV. CDR3 DNA sequence: TGTGCCAGCAGAGTCGGCACTGAAGCTTTCTTT. As protein: CASRVGTEAFF.

This clonotype was counted many times. The library was designed around alpha chains, so this beta chain is a stray read whose abundance carries little weight. This chain uses TRBV20-1 with TRBJ1-4; no clear D gene. CDR1 is DFQATT, CDR2 SNEGSKA, per germline (reference sequence). Trimming stripped 5 bases from V and 5 bases from J, with 6 bases between. This CDR3 has 11 residues. CDR3 DNA sequence: TGCAGTGCTGCCGGGAATGAAAAACTGTTTTTT. It specifies CSAAGNEKLFF.

This clonotype was observed at least ten times. This beta chain represents an off-target read in a library built for alpha chains; its size is of limited meaning. The rearrangement joins TRBV20-1 to TRBJ2-3; the match to TRBD2 covers 8 bases. From germline, CDR1 is DFQATT and CDR2 SNEGSKA (reference sequence). This CDR3 spans 13 amino acids. The V and J ends lost 5 bases and 2 bases, in that order; junction bases with no gene match: 3. CDR3 coding DNA: TGCAGTGCTGTAGCGGGGAACACAGATACGCAGTATTTT. The encoded protein is CSAVAGNTDTQYF.